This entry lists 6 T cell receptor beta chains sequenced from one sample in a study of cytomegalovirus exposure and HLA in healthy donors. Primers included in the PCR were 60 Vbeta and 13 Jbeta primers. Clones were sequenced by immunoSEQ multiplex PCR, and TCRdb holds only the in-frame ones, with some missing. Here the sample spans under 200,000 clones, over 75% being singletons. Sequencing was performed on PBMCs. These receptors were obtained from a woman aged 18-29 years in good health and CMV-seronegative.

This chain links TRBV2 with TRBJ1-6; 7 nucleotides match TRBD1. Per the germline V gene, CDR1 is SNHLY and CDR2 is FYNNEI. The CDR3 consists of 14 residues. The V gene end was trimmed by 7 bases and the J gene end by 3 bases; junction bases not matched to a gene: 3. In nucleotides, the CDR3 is TGTGCCAGCAATAGACAGGGCTATAATTCACCCCTCCACTTT. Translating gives CASNRQGYNSPLHF.

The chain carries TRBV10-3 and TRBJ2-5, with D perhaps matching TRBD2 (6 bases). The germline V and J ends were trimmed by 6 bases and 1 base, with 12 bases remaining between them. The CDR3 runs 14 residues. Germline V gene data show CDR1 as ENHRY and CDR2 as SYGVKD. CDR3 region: CAIRGLGGQETQYF. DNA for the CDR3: TGTGCCATCAGAGGATTGGGGGGCCAAGAGACCCAGTACTTC.

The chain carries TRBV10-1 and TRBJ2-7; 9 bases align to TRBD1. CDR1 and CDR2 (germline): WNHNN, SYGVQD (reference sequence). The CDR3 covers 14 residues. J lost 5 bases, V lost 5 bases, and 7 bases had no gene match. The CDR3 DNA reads TGCGCCAGCAGTTTCGGGGGACAGGGAGACGAGCAGTACTTC. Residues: CASSFGGQGDEQYF.

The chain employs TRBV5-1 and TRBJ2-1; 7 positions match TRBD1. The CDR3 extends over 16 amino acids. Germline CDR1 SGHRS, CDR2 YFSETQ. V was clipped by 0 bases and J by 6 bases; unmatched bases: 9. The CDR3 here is CASSLVRDRAGNEQFF. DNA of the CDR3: TGCGCCAGCAGCTTGGTTCGCGACAGGGCTGGCAATGAGCAGTTCTTC.

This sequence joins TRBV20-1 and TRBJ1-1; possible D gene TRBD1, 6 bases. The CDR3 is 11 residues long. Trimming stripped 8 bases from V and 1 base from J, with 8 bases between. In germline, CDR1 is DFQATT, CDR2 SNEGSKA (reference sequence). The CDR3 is CSSGQNTEAFF. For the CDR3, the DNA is TGCAGTTCGGGACAGAACACTGAAGCTTTCTTT.

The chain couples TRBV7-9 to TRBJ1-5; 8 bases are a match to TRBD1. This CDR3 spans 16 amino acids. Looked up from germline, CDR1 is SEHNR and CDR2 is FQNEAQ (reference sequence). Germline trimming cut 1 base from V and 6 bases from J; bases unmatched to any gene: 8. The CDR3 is CASSLDLGRGLQPQHF. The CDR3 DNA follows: TGTGCCAGCAGCTTAGATTTAGGCAGGGGGCTTCAGCCCCAGCATTTT. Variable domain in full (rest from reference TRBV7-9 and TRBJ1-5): DTGVSQNPRHKITKRGQNVTFRCDPISEHNRLYWYRQTLGQGPEFLTYFQNEAQLEKSRLLSDRFSAERPKGSFSTLEIQRTEQGDSAMYLCASSLDLGRGLQPQHFGDGTRLSIL.